These 17 T cell receptor beta chains came from one sample sequenced in a study of PD-1 blockade in classical Hodgkin lymphoma. Every patient experienced relapse after autologous stem cell transplantation, and brentuximab vedotin exposure varied. Measured with immunoSEQ multiplex PCR; TCRdb has only the in-frame clones, and not every one. The repertoire holds tens of thousands of clones, with roughly 91% as singletons. Sequenced here: peripheral blood mononuclear cells (PBMCs), sampled at baseline. The receptors stem from a human donor with classical Hodgkin lymphoma.

As DNA, the CDR3 is TGTGCCAGCAGCTTAGATTCCTCCTACGAGCAGTACTTC. This sequence encodes CASSLDSSYEQYF. The rearrangement links TRBV7-2 to TRBJ2-7; D is ambiguous. The germline CDR1 and CDR2 sequences are SGHTA and FQGNSA. V shed 1 base and J shed 0 bases, with 4 bases lying between them. CDR3 length: 13 residues. The variable domain in full, with the rest retrieved from reference TRBV7-2 and TRBJ2-7, is GAGVSQSPSNKVTEKGKDVELRCDPISGHTALYWYRQSLGQGLEFLIYFQGNSAPDKSGLPSDRFSAERTGGSVSTLTIQRTQQEDSAVYLCASSLDSSYEQYFGPGTRLTVT.

The chain joins TRBV5-1 to TRBJ2-3; D unresolved. V was shortened by 4 bases and J by 4 bases, with 10 bases between the two germline ends. Germline V lookup: CDR1 SGHRS, CDR2 YFSETQ. The length of the CDR3 is 13 residues. The DNA of the CDR3 is TGCGCCAGCAGCCTGAGCAAGGCAGATACGCAGTATTTT. Protein sequence: CASSLSKADTQYF.

This clone has a single count. This chain uses TRBV2 with TRBJ2-1; 11 nucleotides agree with TRBD2. V was pared by 4 bases and J by 1 base, with 3 bases of the junction left unmatched. Germline values: CDR1 SNHLY, CDR2 FYNNEI. The CDR3 extends over 16 amino acids. CDR3 residues: CASSGTSGRSYNEQFF. CDR3 coding DNA: TGTGCCAGCAGTGGGACTAGCGGGCGTTCCTACAATGAGCAGTTCTTC.

The V and J genes are TRBV2 and TRBJ2-2, with D perhaps matching TRBD1 or TRBD2 (5 bases each). This CDR3 spans 16 amino acids. Trimming removed 8 bases at V and 8 bases at J, with 24 bases between. The germline gives CDR1 SNHLY, CDR2 FYNNEI. The CDR3, as DNA: TGTGCCAGCTCCCCGAGGGGCGTAGAGCGACGGGGGGAGCTGTTTTTT. This sequence encodes CASSPRGVERRGELFF.

This clone was seen a single time. The rearrangement links TRBV5-4 to TRBJ2-3, with a weak D call TRBD1 (6 bases). This CDR3 is built from 14 residues. Trimming pared 1 base from V and 0 bases from J, leaving 6 bases between. The germline V gene has CDR1 SGHNT and CDR2 YYREEE (reference sequence). The CDR3 loop reads CASSLTGSTDTQYF. For the CDR3, the DNA is TGTGCCAGCAGCTTGACAGGGAGCACAGATACGCAGTATTTT.

V is TRBV6-1 and J is TRBJ2-7, with D unclear. The CDR3 has 15 residues. Per the germline V gene, CDR1 is MNHNS and CDR2 is SASEGT. The V gene lost 8 bases and the J gene lost 6 bases, with 23 bases spanning the gap. CDR3 amino acids: CASHPSPAVPSEQYF. The CDR3 nucleotides read TGTGCCAGCCACCCGTCCCCCGCAGTCCCTAGCGAGCAGTACTTC.

V is TRBV5-6 and J is TRBJ2-5; TRBD1 agrees at 8 bases. Germline V gives CDR1 SGHDT, CDR2 YYEEEE. Losses at the gene ends were 2 bases for V and 7 bases for J; bases not matched to a gene: 10. The CDR3 totals 15 residues. DNA for the CDR3: TGTGCCAGCAGCTTCAAGGACAGGGCCTTGGGGACCCAGTACTTC. Translating it yields CASSFKDRALGTQYF. The full variable domain, its missing parts supplied by reference TRBV5-6 and TRBJ2-5, is DAGVTQSPTHLIKTRGQQVTLRCSPKSGHDTVSWYQQALGQGPQFIFQYYEEEERQRGNFPDRFSGHQFPNYSSELNVNALLLGDSALYLCASSFKDRALGTQYFGPGTRLLVL.

This clone was recorded a few times. V is TRBV27 and J is TRBJ2-3; a possible D gene is TRBD2 (5 bases). This CDR3 contains 16 residues. In germline, CDR1 is MNHEY, CDR2 SMNVEV (reference sequence). V lost 5 bases to trimming and J lost 2 bases, with 17 bases between them. CDR3 in amino acids: CASSPQTRRPTDTQYF. In DNA form, the CDR3 reads TGTGCCAGCAGTCCCCAAACTAGGAGGCCCACAGATACGCAGTATTTT.

The chain employs TRBV4-2 and TRBJ1-2; TRBD1 is a possible D gene (5 bases). Trimming removed 6 bases at V and 5 bases at J, with 13 bases between. The CDR3 covers 13 residues. The germline CDR1 and CDR2 sequences are LGHNA and YNFKEQ. CDR3 in DNA: TGTGCCAGCAGACCGACTGGGGGGTATGGCTACACCTTC. Its protein is CASRPTGGYGYTF.

The chain couples TRBV28 to TRBJ2-1, with 8 bases matching TRBD2. The CDR3 has 17 amino acids. Trimming took 2 bases from V and 1 from J; bases not matched to a gene: 7. Germline lookup yields CDR1 MDHEN and CDR2 SYDVKM. The CDR3 sequence: CASSLIGSGSSYNEQFF. Here the CDR3 DNA reads TGTGCCAGCAGTTTAATAGGGAGCGGGAGTTCCTACAATGAGCAGTTCTTC. Complete variable domain (other parts from reference TRBV28 and TRBJ2-1): DVKVTQSSRYLVKRTGEKVFLECVQDMDHENMFWYRQDPGLGLRLIYFSYDVKMKEKGDIPEGYSVSREKKERFSLILESASTNQTSMYLCASSLIGSGSSYNEQFFGPGTRLTVL.

V gene TRBV2 combines with J gene TRBJ2-2; 12 nucleotides align to TRBD2. The CDR3 sequence is 17 residues long. The germline V gene has CDR1 SNHLY and CDR2 FYNNEI. The ends lost 5 bases at V and 4 bases at J; junction bases unmatched: 8. CDR3 loop: CASSSLAGGPGTGELFF. CDR3 nucleotide sequence: TGTGCCAGCAGTAGTCTAGCGGGAGGGCCAGGCACCGGGGAGCTGTTTTTT.

CDR3 in amino acids: CASSEASYTTPGYTF. CDR3 DNA sequence: TGTGCCAGCAGTGAGGCCTCCTACACCACACCCGGCTACACCTTC. The gene calls are TRBV2 and TRBJ1-2; D not resolved. Trimming cost V 3 bases and J 8 bases, with 19 bases left between them. CDR1 is SNHLY, CDR2 FYNNEI, per germline. This CDR3 contains 15 residues.

The chain is built from TRBV28 and TRBJ1-2; perhaps TRBD1 as D (5 bases). CDR3 length: 16 residues. The germline V gene encodes CDR1 MDHEN and CDR2 SYDVKM. The germline V and J ends were trimmed by 4 bases and 1 base, with 16 bases remaining between them. For the CDR3, the DNA is TGTGCCAGCAGTTCCCCGGGGACGGAAGTTAACTATGGCTACACCTTC. It encodes CASSSPGTEVNYGYTF.

This chain connects TRBV6-6 to TRBJ1-5, with a possible D match to TRBD1 (5 bases). Trimming stripped 6 bases from V and 3 bases from J, with 15 bases between. This CDR3 is 15 amino acids long. Germline CDR1 reads MNHNY; CDR2 reads SVGAGI (reference sequence). CDR3 DNA sequence: TGTGCCAGCAGCTCCAGAGGGGACGACAATCAGCCCCAGCATTTT. Translated, it gives CASSSRGDDNQPQHF.

V is TRBV9 and J is TRBJ2-1; 11 bases line up with TRBD2. The J segment lost 4 bases and the V segment lost 0 bases, leaving 0 bases of the junction unmatched. Per germline, CDR1 SGDLS and CDR2 YYNGEE. CDR3 length equals 15 residues. CDR3 loop: CASSVGLAGYNEQFF. The CDR3 bases are TGTGCCAGCAGCGTAGGACTAGCGGGGTACAATGAGCAGTTCTTC.

V gene TRBV18 combines with J gene TRBJ1-2, with D unresolved. Germline V CDR1 and CDR2: KGHSH, LQKENI. The germline V and J ends were trimmed by 0 bases and 4 bases, with 12 bases remaining between them. CDR3 length: 15 residues. CDR3: CASSPPIRLIYGYTF. The CDR3 DNA sequence: TGTGCCAGCTCACCACCGATAAGGTTGATCTATGGCTACACCTTC.

This chain uses TRBV6-6 with TRBJ1-1, with a weak D call TRBD1 (5 bases). The CDR3 is 15 amino acids. Per the germline V gene, CDR1 is MNHNY and CDR2 is SVGAGI (reference sequence). V lost 2 bases and J lost 2, with 12 bases in between. This chain's CDR3 is CASSYVAGPNTEAFF. The CDR3 region has the DNA TGTGCCAGCAGTTACGTAGCAGGGCCAAACACTGAAGCTTTCTTT.